The 26 T cell receptor beta chains in this list originate from one sample, sequenced in a study of shared clonotypes between healthy human individuals. The method was immunoSEQ multiplex PCR; TCRdb's version includes in-frame clones alone and lacks a portion of them. The sample contains some 1 million clones, about three quarters of which appear only once. Specimen: memory CD4+ T cells sorted from blood. Subset specified: CD45RA-negative fraction. The receptor set was obtained from a man younger than 30 in good health.

This clone occurred many times. V is TRBV5-4 and J is TRBJ1-2; D is undetermined. The CDR3 is 14 residues long. With 4 bases removed from V and 3 bases from J, the gap between germline ends came to 13 bases. CDR1 and CDR2 from the germline V gene are SGHNT and YYREEE (reference sequence). CDR3 sequence: CASSPLSVDYGYTF. Here the CDR3 DNA reads TGTGCCAGCAGCCCTTTATCGGTTGACTATGGCTACACCTTC.

The chain employs TRBV2 and TRBJ2-5; D not certain. The CDR3 runs to 13 residues. The germline V gene encodes CDR1 SNHLY and CDR2 FYNNEI. The V end was cut by 1 base, the J end by 5 bases, with 8 bases between. CDR3 bases: TGTGCCAGCAGTGAAGTTAGGAGTGAGACCCAGTACTTC. Protein product: CASSEVRSETQYF. The full variable domain, its missing parts supplied by reference TRBV2 and TRBJ2-5, is EPEVTQTPSHQVTQMGQEVILRCVPISNHLYFYWYRQILGQKVEFLVSFYNNEISEKSEIFDDQFSVERPDGSNFTLKIRSTKLEDSAMYFCASSEVRSETQYFGPGTRLLVL.

Regarding this clone: This sample includes further DNA sequences coding for the same CDR3. The J gene is TRBJ2-7, the V gene TRBV14; D uncertain. Per germline, CDR1 SGHDN and CDR2 FVKESK. The CDR3 totals 13 residues. V shed 1 base and J shed 4 bases, with 8 bases lying between them. CDR3 protein: CASSQVSSYEQYF. Written as DNA, the CDR3 is TGTGCCAGCAGCCAAGTCTCATCGTACGAGCAGTACTTC.

This clone was found a few times. This chain's CDR3 is CASSYSPQARGYGYTF. The CDR3 DNA reads as TGTGCCAGCAGTTACTCCCCACAGGCGCGGGGCTATGGCTACACCTTC. The chain recombines TRBV6-5 with TRBJ1-2; D is perhaps TRBD1 (5 bases). Germline V gene data show CDR1 as MNHEY and CDR2 as SVGAGI. V was shortened by 0 bases and J by 4 bases, with 15 bases between the two germline ends. The CDR3 spans 16 residues.

V gene TRBV11-2 combines with J gene TRBJ2-7; 7 nucleotides align to TRBD1. This CDR3 spans 15 amino acids. Germline V gene lookup returns CDR1 SGHAT and CDR2 FQNNGV. The V segment lost 4 bases and the J segment 2 bases; nucleotides outside the gene matches: 8. The CDR3 loop reads CASSSSLQGAYEQYF. In DNA form, the CDR3 reads TGTGCCAGCAGCTCCTCTCTCCAGGGGGCCTACGAGCAGTACTTC.

The CDR3 spells CAWSVRRSGSSTGELFF. The CDR3 nucleotides read TGTGCCTGGAGTGTGCGGCGGAGCGGGAGTAGCACCGGGGAGCTGTTTTTT. V usage is TRBV30 and J usage is TRBJ2-2, with 8 nucleotides matching TRBD2. V was pared by 0 bases and J by 4 bases, with 10 bases of the junction left unmatched. The CDR3 contains 17 residues. CDR1 is GTSNPN, CDR2 SVGIG, per germline (reference sequence).

This clone came up once. The chain couples TRBV7-2 to TRBJ2-7, with 8 bases fitting TRBD1. Trimming at V came to 1 base and at J to 2 bases, leaving 4 bases not matched to a gene. Looked up from germline, CDR1 is SGHTA and CDR2 is FQGNSA. The CDR3 totals 15 residues. The CDR3 here is CASSLVSQGAYEQYF. DNA for the CDR3: TGTGCCAGCAGCTTAGTATCACAGGGGGCCTACGAGCAGTACTTC.

This chain joins TRBV20-1 and TRBJ2-7; the D is unclear. Trimming stripped 4 bases from V and 7 bases from J, with 8 bases between. CDR3 size: 10 residues. Looked up from germline, CDR1 is DFQATT and CDR2 is SNEGSKA (reference sequence). CDR3: CSAKTQEQYF. CDR3 nucleotide sequence: TGCAGTGCTAAGACACAGGAGCAGTACTTC.

Only a few counts were recorded for this clone. V is TRBV29-1 and J is TRBJ1-4; a weak D match, TRBD1 (5 bases). The CDR3 spans 11 residues. CDR1 is SQVTM and CDR2 is ANQGSEA in the germline V gene. Trimming took off 4 bases at V and 7 bases at J, with 7 bases between the two ends. CDR3 nucleotides: TGCAGCGTTGCGACAGCTGAAAAACTGTTTTTT. Residues: CSVATAEKLFF.

The V call is TRBV6-5, the J call TRBJ1-2; a weak D match, TRBD1 (5 bases). The V end was cut by 5 bases, the J end by 4 bases, with 14 bases between. Per the germline V gene, CDR1 is MNHEY and CDR2 is SVGAGI. CDR3 size: 14 residues. In DNA, the CDR3 is TGTGCCAGCAGTGTCCCTCAGGGCGCCTATGGCTACACCTTC. Residues: CASSVPQGAYGYTF.

V gene TRBV11-2 combines with J gene TRBJ2-2; a weak D match, TRBD2 (5 bases). With 0 bases removed from V and 4 bases from J, the gap between germline ends came to 9 bases. The CDR3 extends over 15 amino acids. Germline assignment: CDR1 SGHAT and CDR2 FQNNGV. DNA of the CDR3: TGTGCCAGCAGCTTAGATCGACTACCCACCGGGGAGCTGTTTTTT. Protein: CASSLDRLPTGELFF.

In its sample, this clone was seen once. The chain joins TRBV9 to TRBJ2-7; maybe TRBD2 (5 bases). CDR3 length: 13 amino acids. V was shortened by 4 bases and J by 6 bases, with 14 bases between the two germline ends. Germline V gives CDR1 SGDLS, CDR2 YYNGEE. This CDR3 is CASSRGNGVEQYF. CDR3 sequence (DNA): TGTGCCAGCAGCCGAGGGAACGGGGTCGAGCAGTACTTC.

This sequence joins TRBV9 and TRBJ2-3; D uncertain. V lost 0 bases and J lost 0, with 5 bases in between. Germline assignment: CDR1 SGDLS and CDR2 YYNGEE. The CDR3 loop spans 14 amino acids. CDR3 protein: CASSVVPSTDTQYF. CDR3 in DNA: TGTGCCAGCAGCGTAGTTCCGAGCACAGATACGCAGTATTTT.

The chain joins TRBV30 to TRBJ2-7; D is undetermined. The V end lost 2 bases, the J end lost 5 bases, and 7 bases lay between the germline ends. The CDR3 contains 11 residues. Germline CDR1 and CDR2: GTSNPN and SVGIG (reference sequence). CDR3 protein: CAWSYVHEQYF. In DNA, the CDR3 is TGTGCCTGGAGTTATGTCCACGAGCAGTACTTC. The full variable domain, rest sourced from reference TRBV30 and TRBJ2-7, is SQTIHQWPATLVQPVGSPLSLECTVEGTSNPNLYWYRQAAGRGLQLLFYSVGIGQISSEVPQNLSASRPQDRQFILSSKKLLLSDSGFYLCAWSYVHEQYFGPGTRLTVT.

CDR3 sequence reads: CASSLLDRAEAFF. Here the CDR3 DNA reads TGTGCCAGCAGCCTTCTTGACAGGGCTGAAGCTTTCTTT. The gene calls are TRBV7-3 and TRBJ1-1; 7 positions match TRBD1. Germline CDR1 reads SGHTA; CDR2 reads FQGTGA. The CDR3 is 13 residues long. V shed 5 bases, J shed 6 bases, and the junction held 6 bases outside the gene matches.

This clone has ten or more counts. The chain is built from TRBV27 and TRBJ1-3, with D uncertain. The CDR3 covers 12 residues. Trimming pared 6 bases from V and 2 bases from J, leaving 5 bases between. Germline assignment: CDR1 MNHEY and CDR2 SMNVEV (reference sequence). CDR3 sequence (DNA): TGTGCCAGCAGGGGTGCTGGAAACACCATATATTTT. Its translation: CASRGAGNTIYF.

This clone was recorded a few times. The chain joins TRBV27 to TRBJ2-1, with 10 nucleotides matching TRBD2. V gave up 3 bases and J gave up 6 bases; unmatched junction bases: 11. This CDR3 comprises 17 residues. Germline V lookup: CDR1 MNHEY, CDR2 SMNVEV (reference sequence). CDR3 DNA sequence: TGTGCCAGCAGTTTGGGAAGCGGGAGGGCCCTCGGCAATGAGCAGTTCTTC. Translation: CASSLGSGRALGNEQFF.

The chain uses TRBV5-1 and TRBJ1-1; D perhaps matches TRBD1 (5 bases). V gave up 4 bases and J gave up 1 base, with 14 bases separating them. The CDR3 totals 15 residues. The germline gives CDR1 SGHRS, CDR2 YFSETQ. CDR3 in DNA: TGCGCCAGCAGCCCCACCGGTGGGGGGAACACTGAAGCTTTCTTT. This sequence encodes CASSPTGGGNTEAFF.

This chain connects TRBV7-3 to TRBJ1-2; TRBD1 is a possible D gene (5 bases). The CDR3 loop spans 14 amino acids. Germline V gene lookup returns CDR1 SGHTA and CDR2 FQGTGA. Trimming removed 1 base from V and 4 bases from J, with 10 bases in between. The CDR3 nucleotides are TGTGCCAGCAGCTTAAATCCGGGACCCTATGGCTACACCTTC. It translates to CASSLNPGPYGYTF. Supplemented by reference TRBV7-3 and TRBJ1-2, the full variable domain reads GAGVSQTPSNKVTEKGKYVELRCDPISGHTALYWYRQSLGQGPEFLIYFQGTGAADDSGLPNDRFFAVRPEGSVSTLKIQRTERGDSAVYLCASSLNPGPYGYTFGSGTRLTVV.

The chain couples TRBV6-1 to TRBJ2-2; D may be TRBD2 (5 bases). Trimming removed 6 bases at V and 4 bases at J, with 15 bases between. The CDR3 runs to 15 residues. Per germline, CDR1 MNHNS and CDR2 SASEGT. The CDR3, as DNA: TGTGCCAGCAGGGCACAGAGGGCGAGCACCGGGGAGCTGTTTTTT. Protein sequence: CASRAQRASTGELFF.

The chain couples TRBV27 to TRBJ1-6; no clear D. With 5 bases removed from V and 0 bases from J, the gap between germline ends came to 5 bases. Germline V gene sequence: CDR1 MNHEY, CDR2 SMNVEV (reference sequence). This CDR3 has 14 residues. CDR3 sequence reads: CASSTSSYNSPLHF. DNA of the CDR3: TGTGCCAGCAGTACGAGCTCCTATAATTCACCCCTCCACTTT.

The sample holds many counts of this clone. The CDR3 here is CASSGTGKVDTQYF. CDR3 nucleotides: TGTGCCAGTTCCGGGACAGGGAAGGTAGATACGCAGTATTTT. The chain combines TRBV9 with TRBJ2-3, with TRBD1 identical over 9 bases. V lost 8 bases, J lost 5 bases, and 9 bases stayed unmatched. The CDR3 runs to 14 residues. Germline V gene sequence: CDR1 SGDLS, CDR2 YYNGEE.

The chain is built from TRBV4-1 and TRBJ2-7; D gene uncertain. This CDR3 contains 14 residues. V lost 4 bases and J 2 bases, leaving 12 bases between the germline ends. Germline values: CDR1 MGHRA, CDR2 YSYEKL. CDR3 DNA sequence: TGCGCCAGCAGCCGGCAGGTTGGGCCCTACGAGCAGTACTTC. Translated, it gives CASSRQVGPYEQYF.

The chain joins TRBV30 to TRBJ1-6; D is unresolved. V lost 5 bases and J lost 14, with 13 bases in between. Per the germline V gene, CDR1 is GTSNPN and CDR2 is SVGIG (reference sequence). The length of the CDR3 is 11 residues. CDR3 residues: CAWGDGSALHF. The DNA of the CDR3 is TGTGCCTGGGGCGATGGGAGTGCCCTCCACTTT.

The CDR3 loop is CASSLVQYTGELFF. DNA of the CDR3: TGCGCCAGCAGCTTGGTTCAGTACACCGGGGAGCTGTTTTTT. The chain is built from TRBV5-1 and TRBJ2-2; D ambiguous. Looked up from germline, CDR1 is SGHRS and CDR2 is YFSETQ. This CDR3 has 14 amino acids. Trimming shortened V by 0 bases and J by 3 bases, and 6 bases separated the two germline ends.

The V gene is TRBV11-2, the J gene TRBJ2-1, with D possibly matching TRBD2 (7 bases). V lost 7 bases, J lost 5 bases, and 21 bases lay in between. CDR3 length equals 16 residues. Germline V lookup: CDR1 SGHAT, CDR2 FQNNGV. The DNA of the CDR3 is TGTGCCAGCATCCGGGGGGCTAGCGGACTAAACAATGAGCAGTTCTTC. Amino acid sequence: CASIRGASGLNNEQFF. Full variable domain (missing parts from reference TRBV11-2 and TRBJ2-1): EAGVAQSPRYKIIEKRQSVAFWCNPISGHATLYWYQQILGQGPKLLIQFQNNGVVDDSQLPKDRFSAERLKGVDSTLKIQPAKLEDSAVYLCASIRGASGLNNEQFFGPGTRLTVL.